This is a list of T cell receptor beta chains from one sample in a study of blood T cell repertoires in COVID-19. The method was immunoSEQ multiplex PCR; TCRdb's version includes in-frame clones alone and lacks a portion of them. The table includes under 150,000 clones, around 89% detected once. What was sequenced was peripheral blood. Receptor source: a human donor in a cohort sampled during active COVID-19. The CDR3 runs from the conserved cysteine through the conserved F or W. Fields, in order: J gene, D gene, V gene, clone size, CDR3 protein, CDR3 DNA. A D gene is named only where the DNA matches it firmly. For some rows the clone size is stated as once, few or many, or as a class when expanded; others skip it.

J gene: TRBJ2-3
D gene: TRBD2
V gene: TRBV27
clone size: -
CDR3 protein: CASSLLTSGGQGTDTQYF
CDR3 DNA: TGTGCCAGCAGTTTACTGACTAGCGGGGGACAGGGGACAGATACGCAGTATTTT

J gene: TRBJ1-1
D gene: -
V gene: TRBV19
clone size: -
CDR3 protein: CASTSGLTEAFF
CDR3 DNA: TGTGCCAGTACTTCAGGGCTGACTGAAGCTTTCTTT

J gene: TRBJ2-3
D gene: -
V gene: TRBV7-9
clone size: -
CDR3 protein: CASSLLAASDTQYF
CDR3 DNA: TGTGCCAGCAGCTTATTGGCGGCCTCAGATACGCAGTATTTT

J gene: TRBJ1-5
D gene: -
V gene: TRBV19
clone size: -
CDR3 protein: CASRQSYQPQHF
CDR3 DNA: TGTGCCAGTCGACAGAGCTATCAGCCCCAGCATTTT

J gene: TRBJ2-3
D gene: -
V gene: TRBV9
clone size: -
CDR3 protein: CASSPGEGGGTDTQYF
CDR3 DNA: TGTGCCAGCAGCCCCGGGGAGGGGGGCGGCACAGATACGCAGTATTTT

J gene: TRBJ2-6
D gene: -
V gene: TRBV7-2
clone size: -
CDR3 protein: CASSSQGAGANVLTF
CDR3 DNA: TGTGCCAGCAGCTCACAGGGAGCTGGGGCCAACGTCCTGACTTTC

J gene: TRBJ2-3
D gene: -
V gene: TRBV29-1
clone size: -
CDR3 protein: CSVELQGRADTQYF
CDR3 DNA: TGCAGCGTTGAATTACAGGGCCGGGCAGATACGCAGTATTTT

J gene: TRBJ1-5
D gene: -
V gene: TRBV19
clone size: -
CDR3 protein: CASSIAAPRGQPQHF
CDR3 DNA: TGTGCCAGTAGTATAGCCGCCCCCCGGGGTCAGCCCCAGCATTTT

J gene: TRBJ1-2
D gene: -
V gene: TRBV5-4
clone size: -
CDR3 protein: CASSLPQVYYGYTF
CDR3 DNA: TGTGCCAGCAGCTTGCCCCAGGTCTACTATGGCTACACCTTC

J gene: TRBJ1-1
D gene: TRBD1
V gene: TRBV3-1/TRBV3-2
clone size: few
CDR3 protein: CASSQGDRIGNTEAFF
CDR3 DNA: TGTGCCAGCAGCCAGGGGGACAGAATAGGAAACACTGAAGCTTTCTTT

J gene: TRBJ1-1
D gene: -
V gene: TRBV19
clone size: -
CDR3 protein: CASSKGFYTEAFF
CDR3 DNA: TGTGCCAGTAGTAAGGGGTTTTACACTGAAGCTTTCTTT

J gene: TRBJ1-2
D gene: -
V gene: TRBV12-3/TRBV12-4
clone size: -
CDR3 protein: CASSFSDYGYTF
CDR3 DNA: TGTGCCAGCAGTTTCAGCGACTATGGCTACACCTTC

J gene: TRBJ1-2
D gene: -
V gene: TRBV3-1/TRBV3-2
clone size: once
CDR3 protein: CASSRDVRGSYGYTF
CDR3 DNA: TGTGCCAGCAGCCGAGATGTTCGGGGGTCGTATGGCTACACCTTC

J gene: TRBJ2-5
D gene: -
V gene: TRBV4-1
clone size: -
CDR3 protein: CASSPANSQGTQYF
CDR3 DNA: TGCGCCAGCAGCCCGGCGAATTCACAGGGGACCCAGTACTTC

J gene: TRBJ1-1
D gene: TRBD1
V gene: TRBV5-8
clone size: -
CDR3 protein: CASSSSGQGRRAFF
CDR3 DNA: TGTGCCAGCAGCTCGTCGGGACAGGGGCGAAGGGCTTTCTTT

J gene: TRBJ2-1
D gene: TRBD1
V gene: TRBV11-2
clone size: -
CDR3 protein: CASSRNAGQGDEQFF
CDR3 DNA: TGTGCCAGCAGCCGCAACGCTGGACAGGGGGATGAGCAGTTCTTC

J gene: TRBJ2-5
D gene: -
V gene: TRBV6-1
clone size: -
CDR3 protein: CASSERSGGRETQYF
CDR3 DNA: TGTGCCAGCAGTGAGAGAAGCGGCGGTAGAGAGACCCAGTACTTC

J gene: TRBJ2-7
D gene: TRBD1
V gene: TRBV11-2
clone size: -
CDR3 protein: CASSLTDRGSSYEQYF
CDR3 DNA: TGTGCCAGCAGCTTAACCGACAGGGGAAGCTCCTACGAGCAGTACTTC

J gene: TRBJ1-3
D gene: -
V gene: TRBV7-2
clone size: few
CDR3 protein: CASSSGLISGNTIYF
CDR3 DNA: TGTGCCAGCAGCTCCGGACTGATCTCTGGAAACACCATATATTTT

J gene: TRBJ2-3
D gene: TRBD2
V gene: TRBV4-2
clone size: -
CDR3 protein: CASSQDLAGGPAQYF
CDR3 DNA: TGTGCCAGCAGCCAAGATCTAGCGGGGGGGCCCGCGCAGTATTTT

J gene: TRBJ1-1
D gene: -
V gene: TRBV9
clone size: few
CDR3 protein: CASSPTGVDTEAFF
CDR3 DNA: TGTGCCAGCAGCCCGACGGGGGTGGACACTGAAGCTTTCTTT

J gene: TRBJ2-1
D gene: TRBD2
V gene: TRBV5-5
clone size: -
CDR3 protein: CASSLSGGLNEQFF
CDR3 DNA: TGTGCCAGCAGCTTGAGCGGGGGCCTCAATGAGCAGTTCTTC

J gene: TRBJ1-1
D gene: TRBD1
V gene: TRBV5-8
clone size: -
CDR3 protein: CASSSGTGMIEAEAFF
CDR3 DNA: TGTGCCAGCAGCTCCGGGACAGGGATGATAGAGGCTGAAGCTTTCTTT

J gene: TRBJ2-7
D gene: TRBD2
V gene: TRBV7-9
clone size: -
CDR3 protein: CASSLGRGGPYEQYF
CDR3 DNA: TGTGCCAGCAGCTTAGGTAGGGGAGGGCCTTACGAGCAGTACTTC

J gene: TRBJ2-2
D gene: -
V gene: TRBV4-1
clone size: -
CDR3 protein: CASSQVTQVRAGELFF
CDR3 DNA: TGCGCCAGCAGCCAAGTGACCCAGGTTCGTGCCGGGGAGCTGTTTTTT

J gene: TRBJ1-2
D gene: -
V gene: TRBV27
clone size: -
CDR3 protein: CASSLQSGYNYGYTF
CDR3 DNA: TGTGCCAGCAGTTTACAGTCGGGATACAACTATGGCTACACCTTC

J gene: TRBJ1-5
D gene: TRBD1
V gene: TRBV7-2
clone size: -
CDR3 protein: CASSATGGNQPQHF
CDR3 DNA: TGTGCCAGCAGCGCGACAGGGGGCAATCAGCCCCAGCATTTT

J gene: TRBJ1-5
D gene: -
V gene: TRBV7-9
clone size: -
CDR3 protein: CASSLTTVAGQPQHF
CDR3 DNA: TGTGCCAGCAGCTTAACCACGGTTGCGGGTCAGCCCCAGCATTTT

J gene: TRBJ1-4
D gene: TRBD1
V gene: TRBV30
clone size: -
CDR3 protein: CAWSVGTGPNEKLFF
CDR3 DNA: TGTGCCTGGAGTGTCGGGACAGGGCCTAATGAAAAACTGTTTTTT

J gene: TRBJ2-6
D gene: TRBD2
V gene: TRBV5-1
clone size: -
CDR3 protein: CASSFLAGAVGANVLTF
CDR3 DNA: TGCGCCAGCAGCTTTCTAGCGGGGGCGGTTGGGGCCAACGTCCTGACTTTC

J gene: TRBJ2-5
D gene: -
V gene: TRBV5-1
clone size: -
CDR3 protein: CASSLTASETQYF
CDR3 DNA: TGCGCCAGCAGCTTGACAGCTAGCGAGACCCAGTACTTC

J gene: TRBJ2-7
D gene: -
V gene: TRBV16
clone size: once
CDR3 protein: CASSRSRVTYEQYF
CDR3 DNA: TGTGCCAGCAGCCGAAGCAGGGTTACCTACGAGCAGTACTTC

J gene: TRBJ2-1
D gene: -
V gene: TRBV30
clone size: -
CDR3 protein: CAWSVLGGSYNEQFF
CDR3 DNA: TGTGCCTGGAGTGTACTAGGCGGCTCCTACAATGAGCAGTTCTTC

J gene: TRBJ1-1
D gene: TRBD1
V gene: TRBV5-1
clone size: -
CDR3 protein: CASSFLGGAGNTEAFF
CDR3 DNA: TGCGCCAGCAGCTTCTTAGGGGGCGCTGGGAACACTGAAGCTTTCTTT

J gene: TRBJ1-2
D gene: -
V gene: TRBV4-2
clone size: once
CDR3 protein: CASSLRQPTNYGYTF
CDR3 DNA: TGTGCCAGCAGCCTAAGACAGCCCACTAACTATGGCTACACCTTC

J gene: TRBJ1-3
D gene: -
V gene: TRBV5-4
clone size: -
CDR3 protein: CASSLQGGNTIYF
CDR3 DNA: TGTGCCAGCAGCCTGCAGGGAGGAAACACCATATATTTT

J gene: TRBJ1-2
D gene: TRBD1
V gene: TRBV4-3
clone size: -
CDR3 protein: CASSPRQGDGYTF
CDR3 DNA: TGCGCCAGCAGCCCGCGACAGGGGGACGGCTACACCTTC

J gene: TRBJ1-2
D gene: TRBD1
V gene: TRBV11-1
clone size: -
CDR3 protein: CASSGWDRGSDYGYTF
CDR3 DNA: TGTGCCAGCAGCGGCTGGGACAGGGGGTCCGACTATGGCTACACCTTC

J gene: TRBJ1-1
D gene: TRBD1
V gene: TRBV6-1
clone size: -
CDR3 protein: CASSEGQGSYAFF
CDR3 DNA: TGTGCCAGCAGTGAAGGACAGGGAAGTTATGCTTTCTTT

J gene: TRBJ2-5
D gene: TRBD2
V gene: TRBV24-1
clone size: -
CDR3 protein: CATSDQRTSGVQETQYF
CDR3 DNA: TGTGCCACCAGTGACCAGCGGACTAGCGGGGTTCAAGAGACCCAGTACTTC

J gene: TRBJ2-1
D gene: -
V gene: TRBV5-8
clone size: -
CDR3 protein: CASSYSDRNYNEQFF
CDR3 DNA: TGTGCCAGCAGCTACTCGGACAGAAACTACAATGAGCAGTTCTTC

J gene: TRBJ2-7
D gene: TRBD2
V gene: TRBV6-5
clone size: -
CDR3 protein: CASSLRTSGTYEQYF
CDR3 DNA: TGTGCCAGCAGTCTACGGACTAGCGGTACCTACGAGCAGTACTTC

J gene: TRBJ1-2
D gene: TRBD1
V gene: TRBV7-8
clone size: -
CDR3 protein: CASSLETGRHGYTF
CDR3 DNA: TGTGCCAGCAGCTTGGAGACAGGGAGGCATGGCTACACCTTC

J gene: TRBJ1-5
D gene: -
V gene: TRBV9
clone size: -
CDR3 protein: CASSPDRYSNQPQHF
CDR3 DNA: TGTGCCAGCAGCCCCGACAGGTATAGCAATCAGCCCCAGCATTTT

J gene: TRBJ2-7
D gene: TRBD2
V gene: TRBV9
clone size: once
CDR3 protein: CASSVGGAGGNYEQYF
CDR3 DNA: TGTGCCAGCAGCGTAGGAGGGGCGGGGGGCAACTACGAGCAGTACTTC

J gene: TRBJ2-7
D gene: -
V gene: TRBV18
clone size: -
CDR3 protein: CASSTETVNEQYF
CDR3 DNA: TGTGCCAGCTCAACAGAGACAGTTAACGAGCAGTACTTC

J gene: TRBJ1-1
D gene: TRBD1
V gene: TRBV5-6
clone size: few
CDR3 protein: CASSPGTGGTNTEAFF
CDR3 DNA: TGTGCCAGCAGCCCCGGGACAGGGGGCACGAACACTGAAGCTTTCTTT

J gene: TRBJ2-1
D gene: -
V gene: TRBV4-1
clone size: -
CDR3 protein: CASSQAGRGNEQFF
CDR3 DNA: TGCGCCAGCAGCCAAGCCGGGCGGGGAAATGAGCAGTTCTTC

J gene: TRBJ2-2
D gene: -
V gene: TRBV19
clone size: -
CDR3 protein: CASSLVQGYTGELFF
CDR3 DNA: TGTGCCAGTAGTCTCGTACAGGGATACACCGGGGAGCTGTTTTTT

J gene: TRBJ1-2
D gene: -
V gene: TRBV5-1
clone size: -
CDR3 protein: CASSLDGGREGYTF
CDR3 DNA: TGCGCCAGCAGCTTGGACGGGGGGCGAGAAGGCTACACCTTC

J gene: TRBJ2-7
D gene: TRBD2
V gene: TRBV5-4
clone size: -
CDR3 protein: CASSSRTSLGYEQYF
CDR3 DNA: TGTGCCAGCAGCTCCCGGACTAGCCTTGGCTACGAGCAGTACTTC

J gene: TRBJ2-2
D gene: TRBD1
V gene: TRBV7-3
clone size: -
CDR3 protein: CASSPGQGGLGTGELFF
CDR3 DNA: TGTGCCAGCAGCCCGGGACAGGGGGGATTAGGCACCGGGGAGCTGTTTTTT

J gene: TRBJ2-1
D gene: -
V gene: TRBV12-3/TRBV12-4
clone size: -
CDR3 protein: CASSPPLNNEQFF
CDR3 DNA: TGTGCCAGCAGTCCCCCTTTAAACAATGAGCAGTTCTTC

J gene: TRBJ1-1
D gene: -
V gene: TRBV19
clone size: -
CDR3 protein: CASSIVGGGVLNTEAFF
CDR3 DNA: TGTGCCAGTAGTATAGTCGGAGGGGGGGTTTTAAACACTGAAGCTTTCTTT

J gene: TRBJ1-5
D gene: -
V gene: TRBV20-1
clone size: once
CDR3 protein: CSASFGQSNQPQHF
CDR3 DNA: TGCAGTGCTAGTTTCGGACAGAGCAATCAGCCCCAGCATTTT

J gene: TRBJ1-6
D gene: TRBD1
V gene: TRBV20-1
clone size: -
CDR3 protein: CSASFRGLNSPLHF
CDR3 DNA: TGCAGTGCTAGTTTCAGGGGGTTGAATTCACCCCTCCACTTT

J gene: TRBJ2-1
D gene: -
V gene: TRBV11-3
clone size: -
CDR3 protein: CASSLGTADNSLGEQFF
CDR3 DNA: TGTGCCAGCAGCTTAGGTACCGCCGACAACTCGTTGGGTGAGCAGTTCTTC

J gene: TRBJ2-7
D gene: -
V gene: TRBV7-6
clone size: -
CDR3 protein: CASSLGSLSSYEQYF
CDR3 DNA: TGTGCCAGCAGCTTAGGTTCCCTGAGCTCCTACGAGCAGTACTTC

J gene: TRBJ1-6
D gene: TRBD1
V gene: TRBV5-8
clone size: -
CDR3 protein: CASSLTGTAYNSPLHF
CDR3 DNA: TGTGCCAGCAGCTTGACCGGGACAGCCTATAATTCACCCCTCCACTTT

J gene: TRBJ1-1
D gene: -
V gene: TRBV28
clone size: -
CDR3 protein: CASSPWGGRNTEAFF
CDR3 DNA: TGTGCCAGCAGCCCCTGGGGGGGAAGGAACACTGAAGCTTTCTTT